A single sample gave rise to the 20 T cell receptor beta chains below, sequenced in a study of blood T cell repertoires in COVID-19. Measured with immunoSEQ multiplex PCR; TCRdb has only the in-frame clones, and not every one. Of about 240,000 clones in the sample, roughly 85% were seen once. Source material: peripheral blood. The origin of the receptors is a woman between 18 and 29 years old with acute or convalescent COVID-19.

CDR3 residues: CASSKRVSGQGEKLFF. The CDR3, as DNA: TGTGCCAGCAGCAAAAGGGTTTCGGGACAGGGTGAAAAACTGTTTTTT. J is TRBJ1-4 and V is TRBV21-1; no check of the table's D call, TRBD1, against the DNA was made. TRBV21-1 is a listed pseudogene. The CDR3 extends over 16 amino acids.

This clone is a singleton in its sample. The genes are TRBV6-2 or TRBV6-3 and TRBJ2-5; D possibly corresponds to TRBD1 (6 bases). The CDR3 is made up of 15 amino acids. The ends were cut back, 6 bases at V and 6 bases at J, with 20 bases in the middle. Germline CDR1 is MNHEY and CDR2 is SVGEGT. CDR3 DNA: TGTGCCAGCAGCTCTCTCAGGGGATCTCGGAAGACCCAGTACTTC. It is translated as CASSSLRGSRKTQYF.

The rearrangement links TRBV7-3 to TRBJ2-5; maybe TRBD2 (5 bases). V lost 5 bases to trimming and J lost 0 bases, with 16 bases between them. The germline gives CDR1 SGHTA, CDR2 FQGTGA. The length of the CDR3 is 16 residues. The CDR3 DNA follows: TGTGCCAGCAGCCCACATCAGTCGGGGAACCAAGAGACCCAGTACTTC. Protein: CASSPHQSGNQETQYF.

A single count supports this clone. The chain is built from TRBV14 and TRBJ2-2; 10 nucleotides match TRBD1. Trimming at V came to 4 bases and at J to 4 bases, leaving 3 bases not matched to a gene. Germline V lookup: CDR1 SGHDN, CDR2 FVKESK. CDR3 size: 15 residues. The CDR3, as DNA: TGTGCCAGCAGCCCGGGACAGGGGCGCACCGGGGAGCTGTTTTTT. This encodes CASSPGQGRTGELFF.

This chain connects TRBV10-1 to TRBJ1-1; TRBD1 is a possible D gene (5 bases). Germline V CDR1 and CDR2: WNHNN, SYGVQD (reference sequence). Trimming left V 6 bases short and J 3 bases short, with 11 bases between. The CDR3 has 13 amino acids. DNA of the CDR3: TGCGCCAGCAGGAAGACAGAATACACTGAAGCTTTCTTT. Translating gives CASRKTEYTEAFF.

The rearrangement joins TRBV3-1 (or the pseudogene TRBV3-2) to TRBJ1-3; the D gene is possibly TRBD1 (6 bases). Between the trimmed V and J ends, which lost 4 bases and 4 bases, there was a span of 23 bases. CDR1 and CDR2 from the germline V gene are LGHDT and YNNKEL (reference sequence). The CDR3 loop spans 18 amino acids. CDR3 sequence reads: CASSPPPRQAWLGNTIYF. CDR3 sequence (DNA): TGTGCCAGCAGCCCTCCCCCTCGACAGGCCTGGCTCGGAAACACCATATATTTT.

Turning to this clone: Other DNA sequences within the sample encode an identical CDR3. The chain links TRBV6-5 to TRBJ1-1, with 7 bases identical to TRBD1. Trimming took 6 bases from V and 1 from J; bases not matched to a gene: 2. Germline loops: CDR1 MNHEY, CDR2 SVGAGI. This CDR3 has 13 residues. The CDR3: CASSRQGNTEAFF. The CDR3 nucleotides are TGTGCCAGCAGCCGACAGGGGAACACTGAAGCTTTCTTT.

This clone was counted a few times. The chain carries TRBV29-1 and TRBJ2-1, with D tentatively TRBD1 (5 bases). Trimming shortened V by 0 bases and J by 0 bases, and 12 bases separated the two germline ends. CDR1 and CDR2 (germline): SQVTM, ANQGSEA. This CDR3 is 16 amino acids long. CDR3 sequence (DNA): TGCAGCGTTGAAGATCAGGGATATCGCTCCTACAATGAGCAGTTCTTC. It codes for CSVEDQGYRSYNEQFF.

The V call is TRBV19, the J call TRBJ2-5; maybe TRBD2 (6 bases). The CDR3 runs to 15 residues. Per the germline V gene, CDR1 is LNHDA and CDR2 is SQIVND (reference sequence). V gave up 7 bases and J gave up 5 bases, with 20 bases separating them. DNA of the CDR3: TGTGCCAGTAAGATGGGCGGGAACCTTGGGGAGACCCAGTACTTC. Residues: CASKMGGNLGETQYF.

The chain combines TRBV5-1 with TRBJ1-2; possibly TRBD1 for D (6 bases). Germline V lookup: CDR1 SGHRS, CDR2 YFSETQ. CDR3 length: 16 residues. V gave up 6 bases and J gave up 2 bases, with 20 bases separating them. The CDR3 reads CASTILGASGNYGYTF. In DNA form, the CDR3 reads TGCGCCAGCACGATCTTGGGGGCCTCGGGAAACTATGGCTACACCTTC.

The rearrangement joins TRBV19 to TRBJ2-1, with TRBD1 matching over 9 bases. With V trimmed by 6 bases and J by 9 bases, 12 bases remained unmatched. The CDR3 has 15 amino acids. From germline, CDR1 is LNHDA and CDR2 SQIVND (reference sequence). Here the CDR3 reads CASREGTGRRGEQFF. CDR3 nucleotide sequence: TGTGCCAGTAGGGAGGGGACAGGGCGGCGCGGTGAGCAGTTCTTC. The variable domain in full, with the rest retrieved from reference TRBV19 and TRBJ2-1, is DGGITQSPKYLFRKEGQNVTLSCEQNLNHDAMYWYRQDPGQGLRLIYYSQIVNDFQKGDIAEGYSVSREKKESFPLTVTSAQKNPTAFYLCASREGTGRRGEQFFGPGTRLTVL.

The chain joins TRBV28 to TRBJ2-7; TRBD1 matches 7 bases. The germline CDR1 and CDR2 sequences are MDHEN and SYDVKM. The length of the CDR3 is 15 residues. The V and J ends lost 5 bases and 2 bases, in that order; junction bases with no gene match: 9. The CDR3 spells CASSPPDRAAYEQYF. CDR3 nucleotides: TGTGCCAGCAGTCCACCCGACAGGGCCGCCTACGAGCAGTACTTC.

The V gene is TRBV25-1, the J gene TRBJ1-1; 10 nucleotides align to TRBD1. Germline-derived CDR1 and CDR2 are MGHDK and SYGVNS. The CDR3 spans 13 residues. V lost 6 bases to trimming and J lost 4 bases; unmatched junction nucleotides: 2. The CDR3 bases are TGTGCCAGCAGGGGGACAGGGGTCACTGAAGCTTTCTTT. Translated, it gives CASRGTGVTEAFF.

This chain joins TRBV2 and TRBJ1-5, with D maybe TRBD1 (5 bases). The CDR3 is 16 residues long. Germline lookup yields CDR1 SNHLY and CDR2 FYNNEI. The V end was cut by 8 bases, the J end by 2 bases, with 19 bases between. This CDR3 reads CASLKRGGRGNQPQHF. CDR3 bases: TGTGCCAGCCTAAAACGGGGGGGTCGGGGCAATCAGCCCCAGCATTTT.

The V call is TRBV19, the J call TRBJ1-2; 7 bases match TRBD1. After removal of 6 bases from V and 6 bases from J, the junction contained 16 bases not matched to a gene. From germline, CDR1 is LNHDA and CDR2 SQIVND (reference sequence). This CDR3 has 16 amino acids. The CDR3 sequence is CASSHLPLNRGHGYTF. CDR3 DNA: TGTGCCAGTAGCCACCTCCCATTAAACAGGGGACATGGCTACACCTTC.

This clone was picked up one time. The V gene is TRBV13, the J gene TRBJ1-1, with D hard to call. The V end lost 4 bases, the J end lost 1 base, and 7 bases lay between the germline ends. The CDR3 sequence is 13 residues long. Germline CDR1 and CDR2: PRHDT and FYEKMQ (reference sequence). CDR3: CASSSTGNTEAFF. In DNA form, the CDR3 reads TGTGCCAGCAGCTCTACGGGGAACACTGAAGCTTTCTTT.

The rearrangement joins TRBV7-9 to TRBJ2-7; D is ambiguous. In germline, CDR1 is SEHNR, CDR2 FQNEAQ (reference sequence). The V end was cut by 2 bases, the J end by 3 bases, with 11 bases between. The length of the CDR3 is 14 residues. This CDR3 reads CASSLISTSYEQYF. CDR3 nucleotides: TGTGCCAGCAGCTTAATTAGCACGAGCTACGAGCAGTACTTC.

CDR3 protein: CASSLWGVWETQYF. The CDR3 DNA is TGTGCCAGCAGCCTGTGGGGAGTATGGGAGACCCAGTACTTC. This sequence joins TRBV11-2 and TRBJ2-5; the D gene is possibly TRBD2 (5 bases). Germline V gene sequence: CDR1 SGHAT, CDR2 FQNNGV. The CDR3 spans 14 residues. Trimming cost V 5 bases and J 5 bases, with 15 bases left between them.

The rearrangement links TRBV4-3 to TRBJ2-3; the match to TRBD2 covers 8 bases. CDR3 length equals 18 residues. The germline V gene has CDR1 LGHNA and CDR2 YSLEER. The J segment lost 5 bases and the V segment lost 1 base, leaving 14 bases of the junction unmatched. CDR3 nucleotide sequence: TGCGCCAGCAGCCAAGTTAATATTCGGCGGGAGGTTCTAGATACGCAGTATTTT. It codes for CASSQVNIRREVLDTQYF.

This rearrangement joins TRBV9 to TRBJ2-1; D may be TRBD2 (6 bases). V was shortened by 0 bases and J by 3 bases, with 13 bases between the two germline ends. CDR3 size: 16 residues. The germline V gene encodes CDR1 SGDLS and CDR2 YYNGEE. In nucleotides, the CDR3 is TGTGCCAGCAGCGTAGGGGGTAGCGGAGTCTACAATGAGCAGTTCTTC. It translates to CASSVGGSGVYNEQFF.